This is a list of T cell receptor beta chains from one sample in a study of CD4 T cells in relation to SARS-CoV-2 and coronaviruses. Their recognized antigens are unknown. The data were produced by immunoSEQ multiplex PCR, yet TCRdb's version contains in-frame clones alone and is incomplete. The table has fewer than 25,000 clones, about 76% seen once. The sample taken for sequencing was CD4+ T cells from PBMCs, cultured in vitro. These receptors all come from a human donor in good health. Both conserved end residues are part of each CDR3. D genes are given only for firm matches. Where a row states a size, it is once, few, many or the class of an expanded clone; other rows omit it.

CASSWRLQETQYF TGTGCCAGCAGCTGGCGGTTACAAGAGACCCAGTACTTC - TRBJ2-5 TRBV7-2 13 -
CASKLSGLAGGSSYNEQFF TGCGCCAGCAAACTCTCGGGACTAGCGGGGGGGAGCTCCTACAATGAGCAGTTCTTC TRBD2 TRBJ2-1 TRBV5-1 19 once
CASSWGQGAYEQYF TGTGCCAGTAGTTGGGGACAGGGCGCATACGAGCAGTACTTC TRBD1 TRBJ2-7 TRBV19 14 -
CASSSETGGAEADTQYF TGTGCCAGTAGTTCAGAGACAGGGGGCGCAGAGGCAGATACGCAGTATTTT TRBD1 TRBJ2-3 TRBV19 17 -
CASSSRDRGLPTQYF TGTGCCAGCAGCTCCCGGGACAGGGGCCTACCTACGCAGTATTTT TRBD1 TRBJ2-3 TRBV11-2 15 -
CASSSSETLTGASSGNTIYF TGTGCCAGCAGCTCCTCGGAGACACTTACCGGGGCGAGCTCTGGAAACACCATATATTTT - TRBJ1-3 TRBV5-5 20 -
CAWSVPGYEQYF TGTGCCTGGAGTGTACCAGGGTACGAGCAGTACTTC - TRBJ2-7 TRBV30 12 -
CASSSGTNLRYQPQHF TGTGCCAGCAGTTCCGGGACCAACTTGAGGTATCAGCCCCAGCATTTT - TRBJ1-5 TRBV6-5 16 -
CASSKRGRAGQPQHF TGTGCCAGCAGCAAAAGGGGAAGGGCGGGACAGCCCCAGCATTTT - TRBJ1-5 TRBV21-1 15 few
CASSRGSGGDNEQFF TGTGCCAGCAGCCGGGGGAGCGGGGGGGACAATGAGCAGTTCTTC TRBD2 TRBJ2-1 TRBV4-2 15 -
CASSPGPGDTEAFF TGTGCCAGCTCACCGGGACCAGGTGACACTGAAGCTTTCTTT - TRBJ1-1 TRBV18 14 few
CASMRGPANTEAFF TGTGCCAGTATGCGAGGCCCGGCGAACACTGAAGCTTTCTTT - TRBJ1-1 TRBV19 14 -
CAISGGQGAFDNEKLFF TGTGCCATCAGTGGGGGACAGGGGGCATTTGATAATGAAAAACTGTTTTTT TRBD1 TRBJ1-4 TRBV10-3 17 -
CASSFGSTDTQYF TGCGCCAGCAGCTTTGGGAGCACAGATACGCAGTATTTT - TRBJ2-3 TRBV5-1 13 -
CSVAGYGANVLTF TGCAGCGTTGCAGGGTACGGGGCCAACGTCCTGACTTTC - TRBJ2-6 TRBV29-1 13 -
CASSWNGRQETQYF TGTGCCAGCTCCTGGAATGGACGGCAAGAGACCCAGTACTTC - TRBJ2-5 TRBV18 14 -
CASSQGQGWNTEAFF TGTGCCAGCAGCCAGGGACAGGGCTGGAACACTGAAGCTTTCTTT TRBD1 TRBJ1-1 TRBV11-1 15 -
CASSTLTVSQETQYF TGTGCCAGCAGTACACTGACTGTTTCCCAAGAGACCCAGTACTTC - TRBJ2-5 TRBV28 15 medium-sized
CASSPTGFTEAFF TGTGCCAGCAGCCCGACAGGTTTCACTGAAGCTTTCTTT - TRBJ1-1 TRBV11-2 13 -
CASSLAGLSHEQYF TGCGCCAGCAGCTTAGCGGGACTATCCCACGAGCAGTACTTC TRBD2 TRBJ2-7 TRBV5-1 14 few